This entry lists 12 T cell receptor beta chains sequenced from one sample in a study of cytomegalovirus exposure and HLA in healthy donors. PCR used 60 Vbeta primers and 13 Jbeta primers. Clones were read by immunoSEQ multiplex PCR, and TCRdb kept only the in-frame ones, dropping some. The repertoire holds around 120,000 clones, around 74% seen once, with 30% in the top ten. The sequenced sample consisted of PBMCs. These receptors originate from a man in his sixties in good health and CMV-seropositive.

The chain recombines TRBV7-6 with TRBJ2-1, with D possibly being TRBD2 (7 bases). Germline lookup yields CDR1 SGHVS and CDR2 FNYEAQ. Trimming shortened V by 9 bases and J by 7 bases, and 25 bases separated the two germline ends. The CDR3 length is 16 residues. CDR3: CAREKGGGPHGNEQFF. DNA of the CDR3: TGTGCCAGGGAGAAGGGGGGGGGCCCACACGGGAATGAGCAGTTCTTC. Full variable domain (outside the CDR3, taken from reference TRBV7-6 and TRBJ2-1): GAGVSQSPRYKVTKRGQDVALRCDPISGHVSLYWYRQALGQGPEFLTYFNYEAQQDKSGLPNDRFSAERPEGSISTLTIQRTEQRDSAMYRCAREKGGGPHGNEQFFGPGTRLTVL.

The chain joins TRBV28 to TRBJ2-7; 7 bases are a match to TRBD1. CDR3 length equals 15 residues. The germline V gene has CDR1 MDHEN and CDR2 SYDVKM. V lost 3 bases and J lost 3; bases outside the gene matches: 8. The CDR3 sequence: CASSFPGTVIYEQYF. The CDR3 DNA sequence: TGTGCCAGCAGTTTCCCCGGGACAGTCATCTACGAGCAGTACTTC.

The chain carries TRBV7-6 and TRBJ1-4; 9 positions match TRBD1. J was trimmed by 5 bases and V by 6 bases; bases with no gene match: 4. The CDR3 is 14 residues long. Germline CDR1 reads SGHVS; CDR2 reads FNYEAQ. CDR3 nucleotide sequence: TGTGCCAGCAGAACCGGGACAGGGAATGAAAAACTGTTTTTT. Amino acids: CASRTGTGNEKLFF.

The chain uses TRBV6-1 and TRBJ1-1, with D possibly matching TRBD1 (5 bases). This CDR3 has 13 amino acids. Germline V lookup: CDR1 MNHNS, CDR2 SASEGT. The germline V and J ends were trimmed by 2 bases and 5 bases, with 9 bases remaining between them. CDR3 bases: TGTGCCAGCAGTGAAAGGGGAGGAACTGAAGCTTTCTTT. Its protein product is CASSERGGTEAFF.

V is TRBV5-1 and J is TRBJ1-4, with TRBD1 matching 12 bases. V lost 2 bases to trimming and J lost 5 bases; unmatched junction nucleotides: 7. The CDR3 contains 17 residues. CDR1 and CDR2 from the germline V gene are SGHRS and YFSETQ. CDR3 in DNA: TGCGCCAGCAGCTTAGCCGGGACAGGGGGCGCAAATGAAAAACTGTTTTTT. This sequence encodes CASSLAGTGGANEKLFF.

J is TRBJ1-1 and V is TRBV5-1; D ambiguous. Germline V gene sequence: CDR1 SGHRS, CDR2 YFSETQ. Trimming removed 4 bases from V and 1 base from J, with 14 bases in between. This CDR3 has 15 residues. The CDR3 reads CASSPGVQANTEAFF. In DNA, the CDR3 is TGCGCCAGCAGCCCCGGGGTGCAGGCGAACACTGAAGCTTTCTTT.

The chain is built from TRBV27 and TRBJ2-5; 14 nucleotides line up with TRBD2. The CDR3 is 16 residues long. The germline V gene encodes CDR1 MNHEY and CDR2 SMNVEV (reference sequence). V dropped 3 bases and J dropped 4; count of bases not matched to a gene: 4. In nucleotides, the CDR3 is TGTGCCAGCAGTTTTAGACTAGCGGGGGGGCGAGAGACCCAGTACTTC. As protein: CASSFRLAGGRETQYF.

There are a few counts of this clone. The rearrangement joins TRBV4-1 to TRBJ2-7; D is possibly TRBD2 (5 bases). The ends were cut back, 4 bases at V and 2 bases at J, with 9 bases in the middle. The CDR3 covers 13 residues. Germline assignment: CDR1 MGHRA and CDR2 YSYEKL. CDR3 loop: CASSPATTYEQYF. CDR3 nucleotide sequence: TGCGCCAGCAGCCCGGCGACTACCTACGAGCAGTACTTC.

This chain joins TRBV29-1 and TRBJ1-2, with 10 bases fitting TRBD1. Germline V CDR1 and CDR2: SQVTM, ANQGSEA. The V gene end was trimmed by 4 bases and the J gene end by 6 bases; junction bases not matched to a gene: 11. The CDR3 extends over 15 amino acids. The DNA of the CDR3 is TGCAGCGTTGTGGGTGGGACAGGGGAGGTAAATGGCTACACCTTC. This codes for CSVVGGTGEVNGYTF.

In regard to this clone: This specimen includes other DNA sequences encoding the same CDR3. The V call is TRBV10-1, the J call TRBJ1-3, with TRBD1 as a possible D gene (6 bases). The CDR3 has 14 residues. The germline CDR1 and CDR2 sequences are WNHNN and SYGVQD (reference sequence). Trimming removed 3 bases from V and 4 bases from J, with 10 bases in between. The CDR3 sequence is CASSETGLGNTIYF. In DNA form, the CDR3 reads TGCGCCAGCAGTGAAACAGGGCTCGGAAACACCATATATTTT.

This rearrangement joins TRBV5-1 to TRBJ2-7; 9 bases align to TRBD1. The CDR3 is 16 residues long. Germline-derived CDR1 and CDR2 are SGHRS and YFSETQ. With V trimmed by 2 bases and J by 5 bases, 11 bases remained unmatched. CDR3 coding DNA: TGCGCCAGCAGCTTCCACCGGGACAGGGTTCCCAACGAGCAGTACTTC. Translated: CASSFHRDRVPNEQYF.

The chain is built from TRBV4-1 and TRBJ2-3, with 10 bases aligning to TRBD2. V lost 7 bases and J lost 3; bases outside the gene matches: 7. Germline-derived CDR1 and CDR2 are MGHRA and YSYEKL. This CDR3 is built from 15 residues. This CDR3 is CASNKGLAYTDTQYF. The DNA for the CDR3 is TGCGCCAGCAACAAGGGACTAGCGTATACAGATACGCAGTATTTT.